This entry concerns a single T cell receptor (beta chain). The antigen is not known. This is likely a read error, given that the CDR3 carries no conserved phenylalanine or tryptophan at its end. The V end lost 3 bases, the J end lost 2 bases, and 10 bases lay between the germline ends. This CDR3 region has 14 residues. The authors obtained PBMCs from about 9 ml of fresh peripheral blood. The data were taken from a study of T cells in Graves' hyperthyroidism and ophthalmopathy. Study findings and constraints: The model's output predicted ophthalmopathy at a median of 6.5 months prior to onset.

Researchers took RNA transcripts and amplified the TCR beta CDR3 regions from them. An initial round of RT-PCR targeting the TCR CDR3 relied on the HTBI primer set. TCRdb re-called the multiplex PCR reads with MiXCR, one entry per CDR3 protein. The sample includes about 520,000 distinct CDR3 sequences, roughly a quarter seen only once; the top ten take roughly 10%. Specimen: blood. This clonotype was obtained from a woman aged 25-40 years with Graves' ophthalmopathy. The chain recombines TRBV12-3 or TRBV12-4 with TRBJ1-2; D unclear. The CDR3 DNA reads TGTGCCAGCAGTTTTACGGCCTTAAACTATGGCTACACCTAC. This encodes CASSFTALNYGYTY.